This entry features one T cell receptor (beta chain) sequence. The count of this clone is one. Its antigen is unknown. Base qualities are not recorded, but no much larger clone differs from it by a single base. This entry comes from a study of cytomegalovirus exposure and HLA in healthy donors (dated by TCRdb to about 2017). With respect to the entire study: According to an earlier analysis of several hundred of the donors, roughly 180 million T cells yielded approximately 120 million unique TCR beta sequences and 276 Gb of sequence data. An early release that covered about 600 HLA-typed donors contained around 330 gigabases of sequencing data and 65 million to 100 million unique TCR sequences. Of the approximately 400 genotyped donors, 81% fell in the genetic ancestry cluster associated with self-reported Caucasian donors. The study aimed to test whether cataloging public T cell receptors could reveal signatures of past pathogen exposure. Using immunosequencing, the study profiled T cell repertoires from about 650 subjects and related those repertoires to cytomegalovirus serostatus. A separate validation cohort of some 130 different subjects was used in addition to the 666-subject first cohort. The study combined high-throughput TCR immunosequencing, statistical association of individual TCRs with disease status, and machine learning to predict cytomegalovirus infection status. In a later analysis, previously published TCR beta repertoires from about 670 donors were re-analyzed and high-resolution HLA genotyping was added so that TCR occurrence patterns could be studied. Rather than drawing on any new phenotypic data, the later analysis identified candidate immune exposures from TCR beta sequences and the way those sequences occurred across donors. An earlier analysis of 587 of the donors applied high-throughput TCR beta sequencing to assess whether each TCR beta V gene segment acted as functional or pseudogenic. Donor age, sex, ethnicity and CMV serostatus were compiled together with the repertoire data. A later genetic analysis used genome-wide SNP genotypes for about three fifths of the 666 donors, treating that subset as a discovery cohort. All discovery cohort repertoires had been generated on a single sequencing platform. Both class I and class II loci were covered by HLA typing, at four-digit resolution. Typing coverage differed by locus: A, B, C, DRB1 and DQB1 were typed in roughly 620-640 donors, DQA1 in 500 to 550, DPA1 in roughly 590, and DPB1 in about 450. Because of strong linkage in the cohort, roughly five DR-DQ haplotypes were treated as single units for association and clustering. Among roughly 370 genotyped donors of the cohort, an average of approximately 250,000 unique TCR beta nucleotide sequences were sequenced per donor, 15% to 20% of them non-productive. Beyond this particular receptor, the publication reports: V-gene and J-gene trimming of TCR beta chains was associated with a missense DCLRE1C variant in a later genetic analysis, and the association was replicated in an independent cohort. Strong co-occurrence of HLA alleles, especially DR and DQ, made assigning TCR associations to individual alleles difficult. The sequencing pipeline was judged likely to have produced a cluster of highly shared sequence variants as a technical artifact. Because counts were too low, roughly 18 rarely observed V segments, including chromosome 9 orphons, were left out of the earlier analysis of some 600 of the donors. According to a later analysis, most CMV-associated TCR beta chains appeared to be HLA-restricted, and the HLA associations seemed to be driven largely by CMV exposure. This cohort had only TCR beta chains sequenced, and the lack of alpha or paired-chain data limited which features could be detected. A further reported finding was that TCR beta sequences accurately predicted the HLA-A and HLA-B alleles for most subjects in the first cohort. In vitro tests confirmed that a few of the cytomegalovirus-associated TCR beta chains recognize cytomegalovirus antigens. At a false discovery rate of 0.05, a later analysis linked under 20,000 TCR beta sequences to specific HLA alleles. The study listed over 150 TCR beta chains as associated with cytomegalovirus. While some public TCRs were present in many individuals, most TCR sequences turned up only very rarely across donors. In a later analysis, TCR association rates were found to vary across HLA loci, with the most associated TCRs seen for DRB1 alleles and the fewest for HLA-C alleles. In a later analysis, HLA-associated TCR beta chains showed more clonal expansion and lower generation probabilities than non-associated chains that were equally common. In a later genetic analysis, fewer N-insertions in productive TCRs were reported among donors in an Asian-associated ancestry cluster than the approximately 710-donor mean. The presence/absence analyses assumed that sequencing depth was roughly uniform across donors, and that assumption may not be true. Because the 87-base-pair reads could not distinguish some IMGT-functional V segments, including TRBV6-2 and TRBV6-3, those segments were excluded. According to the authors, the approach could potentially be generalized to other disease states and immunological phenotypes. In a later analysis, several top co-occurrence clusters were reported to appear linked to parvovirus B19, influenza, CMV and Epstein-Barr virus. The only immune exposure information available for the cohort was CMV serostatus. Because some donors lacked HLA typing at each locus, the association tests relied only on the typed subset. The classifier was reported to diagnose cytomegalovirus status with high specificity and sensitivity in both the original cohort and the validation cohort. Correlated functional status among segregating V segments might reflect linkage disequilibrium, but an unknown experimental factor could not be ruled out. An earlier analysis of approximately 500 of the donors showed that most TCR beta V segments appeared in productive rearrangements either about 87% or about 30% of the time, which broadly matched IMGT annotations.

In total, more than 500 healthy bone marrow donors made up the cohort. Cohort members were all nominally healthy when sampled, although unrecorded immune exposures were likely present. The donor tested CMV seronegative, placing the donor among the roughly 350 seronegative members of the cohort. Each donor provided a peripheral blood sample, and peripheral blood mononuclear cells were used for TCR beta sequencing. Genomic DNA extraction from the blood cell samples was performed with the Qiagen DNeasy Blood Extraction Kit. The library came from the immunoSEQ multiplex PCR assay. For the multiplex PCR, a mixture combining 60 forward primers for TCR Vbeta segments and 13 reverse primers for TCR Jbeta segments was used. Amplification of the CDR3 region of rearranged TCR beta genes was performed with a multiplex PCR assay on genomic DNA. The Illumina HiSeq System was used to sequence the amplified TCR beta libraries as 87-base-pair reads. The study's own analysis went as follows. A later analysis tallied 80 million to 95 million unique TCR beta chains across the 610 or so repertoires, and about 12 million of those chains were shared by two or more donors. Raw reads were error-corrected and collapsed into unique sequences by a nearest-neighbor algorithm in which closely related sequences were merged to remove PCR and sequencing errors. To assign V, D and J gene segments, CDR3 sequences were aligned to IMGT reference sequences. For a sequence to be retained, at least a six-nucleotide match to both a V gene segment and a J gene segment was required. Rearrangements were classified as productive when the CDR3 lacked stop codons and remained in frame with V and J, and all other rearrangements were classified as non-productive. Following IMGT convention, CDR3 was defined as the stretch from the second conserved V-encoded cysteine to the conserved J-encoded phenylalanine. The earlier analysis of 587 of the donors excluded sequences that lacked an unambiguous match to a single V gene segment. An earlier analysis of some 500 of the donors classified V segments as functional when productive rearrangements were above 56.7% and as segregating when the standard deviation between donors was above 5%. A statistical classification framework was built for diagnosing cytomegalovirus status from the catalog of TCR beta chain sequences. In a later analysis, TCR nucleotide sequences were compared against IMGT/GENE-DB human TR gene sequences so that V and J genes could be assigned. Using the TCRdist pipeline, a later analysis assigned CDR3 sequences along with most-parsimonious VDJ recombination scenarios. In a later analysis, each TCR beta chain was defined by its CDR3 amino acid sequence together with its V-gene family, and reads without a unique V-gene family were excluded. A later analysis removed roughly 590 highly shared, low-generation-probability nucleotide sequences to deal with suspected cross-contamination and a sequencing artifact. In a later analysis, a clonal expansion index was calculated for each public chain from normalized within-repertoire ranks of inferred template counts. In a later analysis, generation probabilities were computed with a VDJ recombination model fitted to out-of-frame rearrangements, and the resulting probabilities were checked against IGoR. In a later analysis, TCR-TCR, TCR-HLA and TCR-CMV co-occurrence was scored with hypergeometric tests, and a repertoire-size bias correction was applied to TCR pairs. False discovery rates were estimated in a later analysis by permuting HLA or CMV assignments 20 times. A later analysis grouped co-occurring TCRs with DBSCAN, adding TCRdist sequence similarity when clustering within HLA-allele-positive subsets. For co-occurrence clustering, repertoires with fewer than 30,000 or more than 120,000 public chains were excluded, along with a handful of repertoires with anomalous nucleotide sharing. As stored in TCRdb, this immuneACCESS dataset retains in-frame rearrangements with V and J assigned. A fraction of the clones does not appear; measured against another copy, unresolved V genes explain less than half of the discrepancy, and the remainder lacks a known reason. The DNA gave D and trimming, while V, J and clone size come from that table. The table for this sample lists 99,000 or so clones; around 72% of them were counted only once. Around 5.3% of the sample rests with the top ten.

V has 6 bases trimmed and J has 6 bases trimmed; junction bases matching no gene number 7. The germline V gene (reference sequence) sets CDR1 to MNHEY and CDR2 to SMNVEV. Including the terminal cysteine and phenylalanine, the CDR3 comprises 14 residues. Of the read, only the CDR3 DNA is kept; its 42 bases are in frame from base 1. Specimen: PBMCs. This receptor was obtained from a male donor in good health and CMV-seronegative. The rearranged segments are TRBV27 and TRBJ2-7; a stretch of 11 junction bases matches TRBD2. The bases read TGTGCCAGCAGGATAGCGGGAGGGCCGGGCGAGCAGTACTTC. The translation is CASRIAGGPGEQYF.